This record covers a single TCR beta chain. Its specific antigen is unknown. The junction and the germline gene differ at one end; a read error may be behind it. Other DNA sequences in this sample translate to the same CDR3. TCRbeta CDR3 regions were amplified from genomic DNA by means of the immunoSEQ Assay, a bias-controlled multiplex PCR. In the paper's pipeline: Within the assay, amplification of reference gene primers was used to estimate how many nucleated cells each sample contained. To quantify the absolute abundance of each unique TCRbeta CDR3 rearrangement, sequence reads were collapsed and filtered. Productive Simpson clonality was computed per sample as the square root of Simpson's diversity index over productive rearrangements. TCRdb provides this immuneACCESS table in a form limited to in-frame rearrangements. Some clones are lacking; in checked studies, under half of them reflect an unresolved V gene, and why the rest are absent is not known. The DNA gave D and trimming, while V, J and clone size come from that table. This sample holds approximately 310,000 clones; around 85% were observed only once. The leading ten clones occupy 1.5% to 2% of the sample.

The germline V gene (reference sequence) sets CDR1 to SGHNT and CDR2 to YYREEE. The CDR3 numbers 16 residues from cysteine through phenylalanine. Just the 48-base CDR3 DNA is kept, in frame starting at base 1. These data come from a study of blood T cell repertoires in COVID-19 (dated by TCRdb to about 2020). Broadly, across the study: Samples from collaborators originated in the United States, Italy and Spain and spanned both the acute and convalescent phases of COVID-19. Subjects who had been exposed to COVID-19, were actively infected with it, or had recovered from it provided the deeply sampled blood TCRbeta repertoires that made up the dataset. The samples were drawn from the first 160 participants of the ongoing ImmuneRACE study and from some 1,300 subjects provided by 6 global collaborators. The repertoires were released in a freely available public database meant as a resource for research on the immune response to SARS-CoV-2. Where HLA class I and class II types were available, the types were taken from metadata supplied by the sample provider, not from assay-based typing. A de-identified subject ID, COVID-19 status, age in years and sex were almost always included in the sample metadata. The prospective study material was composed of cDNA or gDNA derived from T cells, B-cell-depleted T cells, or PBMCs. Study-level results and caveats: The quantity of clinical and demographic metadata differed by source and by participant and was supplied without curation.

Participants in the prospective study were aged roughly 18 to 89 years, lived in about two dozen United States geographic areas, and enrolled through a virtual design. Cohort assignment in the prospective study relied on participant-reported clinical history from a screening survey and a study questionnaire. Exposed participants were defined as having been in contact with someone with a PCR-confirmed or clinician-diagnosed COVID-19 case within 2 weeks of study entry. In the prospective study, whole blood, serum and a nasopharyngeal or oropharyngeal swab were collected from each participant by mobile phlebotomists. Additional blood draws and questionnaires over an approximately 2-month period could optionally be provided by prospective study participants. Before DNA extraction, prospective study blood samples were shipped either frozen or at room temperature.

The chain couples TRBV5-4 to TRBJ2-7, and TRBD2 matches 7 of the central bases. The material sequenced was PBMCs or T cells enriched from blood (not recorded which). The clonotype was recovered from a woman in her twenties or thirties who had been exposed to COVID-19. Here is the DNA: TGTGCCAGTAGCTCATCGGGGGGATGGGCCTCCTACGAGCAGTACTTC. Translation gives CASSSSGGWASYEQYF.